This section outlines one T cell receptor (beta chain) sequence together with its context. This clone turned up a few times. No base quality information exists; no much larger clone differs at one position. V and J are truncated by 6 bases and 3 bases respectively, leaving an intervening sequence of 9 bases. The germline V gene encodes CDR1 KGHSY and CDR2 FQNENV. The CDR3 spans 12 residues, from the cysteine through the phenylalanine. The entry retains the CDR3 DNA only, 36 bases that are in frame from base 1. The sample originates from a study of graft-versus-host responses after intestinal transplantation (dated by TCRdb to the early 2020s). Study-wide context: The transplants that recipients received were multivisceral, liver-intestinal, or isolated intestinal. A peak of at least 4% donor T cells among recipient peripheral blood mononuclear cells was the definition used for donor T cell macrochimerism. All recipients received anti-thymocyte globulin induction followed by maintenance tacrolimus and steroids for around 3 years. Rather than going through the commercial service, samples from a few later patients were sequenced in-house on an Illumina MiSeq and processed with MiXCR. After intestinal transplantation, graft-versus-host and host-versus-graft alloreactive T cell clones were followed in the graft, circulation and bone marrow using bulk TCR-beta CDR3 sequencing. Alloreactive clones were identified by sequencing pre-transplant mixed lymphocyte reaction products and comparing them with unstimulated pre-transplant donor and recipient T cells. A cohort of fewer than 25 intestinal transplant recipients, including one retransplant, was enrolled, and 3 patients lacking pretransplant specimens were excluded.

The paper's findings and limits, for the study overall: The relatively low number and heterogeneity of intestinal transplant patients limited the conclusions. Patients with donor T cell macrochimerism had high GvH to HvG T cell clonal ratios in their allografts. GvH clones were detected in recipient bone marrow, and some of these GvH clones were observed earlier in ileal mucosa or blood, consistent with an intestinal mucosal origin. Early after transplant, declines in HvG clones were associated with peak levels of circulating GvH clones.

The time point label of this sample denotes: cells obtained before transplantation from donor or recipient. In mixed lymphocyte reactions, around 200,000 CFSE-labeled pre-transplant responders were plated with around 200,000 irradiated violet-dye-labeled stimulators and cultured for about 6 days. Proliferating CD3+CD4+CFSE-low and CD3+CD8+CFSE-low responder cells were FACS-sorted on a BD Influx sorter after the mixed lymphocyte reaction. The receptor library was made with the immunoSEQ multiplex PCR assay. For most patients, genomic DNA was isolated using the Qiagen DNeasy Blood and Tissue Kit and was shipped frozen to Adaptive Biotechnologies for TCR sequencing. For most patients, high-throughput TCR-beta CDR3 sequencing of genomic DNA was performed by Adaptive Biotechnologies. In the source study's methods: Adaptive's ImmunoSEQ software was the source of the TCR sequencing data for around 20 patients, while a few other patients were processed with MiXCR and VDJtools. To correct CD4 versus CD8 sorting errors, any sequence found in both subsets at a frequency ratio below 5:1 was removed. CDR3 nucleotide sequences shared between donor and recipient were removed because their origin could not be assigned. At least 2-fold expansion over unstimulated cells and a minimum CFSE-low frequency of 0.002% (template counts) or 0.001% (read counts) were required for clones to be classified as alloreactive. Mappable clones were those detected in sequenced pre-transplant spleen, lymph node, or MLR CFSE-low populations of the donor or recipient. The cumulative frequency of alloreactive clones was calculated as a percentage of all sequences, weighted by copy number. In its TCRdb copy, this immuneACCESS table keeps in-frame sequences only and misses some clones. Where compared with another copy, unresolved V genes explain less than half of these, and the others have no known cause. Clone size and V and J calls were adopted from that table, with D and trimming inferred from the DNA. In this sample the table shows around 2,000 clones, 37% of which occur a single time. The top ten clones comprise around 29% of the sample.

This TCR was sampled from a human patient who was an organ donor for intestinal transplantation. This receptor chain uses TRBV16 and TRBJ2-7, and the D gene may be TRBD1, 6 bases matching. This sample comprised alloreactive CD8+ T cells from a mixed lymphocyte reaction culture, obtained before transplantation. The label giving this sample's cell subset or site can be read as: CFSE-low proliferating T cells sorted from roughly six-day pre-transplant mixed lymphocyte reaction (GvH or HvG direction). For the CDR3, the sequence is CASRPTGYEQYF. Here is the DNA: TGTGCCAGCAGACCGACAGGCTACGAGCAGTACTTC. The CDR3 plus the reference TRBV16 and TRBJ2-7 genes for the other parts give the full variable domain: GEEVAQTPKHLVRGEGQKAKLYCAPIKGHSYVFWYQQVLKNEFKFLISFQNENVFDETGMPKERFSAKCLPNSPCSLEIQATKLEDSAVYFCASRPTGYEQYFGPGTRLTVT.